The rows below give T cell receptor beta chains drawn from one sample of a study of identical twins. TCRdb ran MiXCR on the 5' RACE reads and lists one entry per CDR3 protein. Of over 500,000 distinct CDR3 sequences listed, around 20% are singletons. These same records also appear under a second study, on T cells expressing NK-cell markers.

The specimen sequenced was CD4+ T cells sorted from blood. These receptors were taken from a woman between 18 and 30 years old in good health. The conserved cysteine and the conserved F or W are not part of the CDR3 here. The D gene is left open where the match is weak. Only some rows state a clone size, as once, few, many or a class for expanded clones.

d_gene	abundance	j_gene	v_gene	CDR3aa
NA	NA	TRBJ2-2	TRBV7-2	ASSLDDNTGELF
NA	NA	TRBJ2-5	TRBV20-1	SADPTGTSGTQY
NA	NA	TRBJ2-1	TRBV5-4	ASTRSEGVNEQF
NA	few	TRBJ2-1	TRBV7-2	ASSWGTIHEQF
NA	NA	TRBJ1-6	TRBV10-3	AISPGQITNSPLH
NA	few	TRBJ2-2	TRBV20-1	SARGGMNTGELF
TRBD1	NA	TRBJ1-6	TRBV20-1	SAKTGTGFNSPLH
NA	few	TRBJ2-7	TRBV7-2	ASSLVPDRSYEQY
TRBD1	few	TRBJ2-7	TRBV12-5	ASGLVQGANEQY
NA	NA	TRBJ2-2	TRBV9	ASSVENFANTGELF
TRBD1	many	TRBJ2-1	TRBV10-3	AISGNRDRDYNEQF
NA	many	TRBJ2-1	TRBV29-1	SVSIESGQF
NA	NA	TRBJ1-2	TRBV29-1	SVAQGDGYT
TRBD1	few	TRBJ1-2	TRBV6-5	ASSYGGRDRTHSHGYT
NA	few	TRBJ1-5	TRBV7-9	ASSQGYQPQH
NA	NA	TRBJ1-6	TRBV6-5	ASSYAGNGNSPLH
NA	few	TRBJ1-1	TRBV5-1	ASRSGVAAF
NA	few	TRBJ1-5	TRBV10-3	ATDRGESNQPQH
TRBD2	few	TRBJ2-2	TRBV7-6	ASSVTGTSGTGELF
NA	NA	TRBJ2-5	TRBV5-1	ASSLGGVETQY
TRBD2	few	TRBJ2-3	TRBV5-6	ASSLSGGGFGDTQY
NA	few	TRBJ1-2	TRBV2	ASNRVLSYGYT
TRBD2	NA	TRBJ2-7	TRBV20-1	SARAGSGAFSYEQY
NA	few	TRBJ2-4	TRBV9	ASSAQQWGAKNIQY
TRBD2	NA	TRBJ2-5	TRBV6-1	ASSPLAAGGRETQY
TRBD2	few	TRBJ2-7	TRBV6-1	ASSRQSSGYYEQY
NA	NA	TRBJ2-1	TRBV20-1	SPSADKYNEQF
NA	NA	TRBJ2-2	TRBV15	ATSRPQRMEGGRTGELF
TRBD2	many	TRBJ2-7	TRBV12-3/TRBV12-4	ASSPGLAGPYEQY
TRBD2	few	TRBJ2-1	TRBV7-2	ASSRGLAVIYNEQF
TRBD2	few	TRBJ2-1	TRBV10-2	ASREGLAGTNEQF
NA	NA	TRBJ2-7	TRBV3-1	ASSQEGYEQY
NA	few	TRBJ2-5	TRBV7-3	ASSLLGDRETQY
NA	NA	TRBJ2-3	TRBV4-3	ASSSNPDTDTQY
NA	NA	TRBJ2-1	TRBV20-1	SARDPQGSGDEQF
NA	NA	TRBJ2-1	TRBV25-1	ASSELRTSNEQF
TRBD1	once	TRBJ2-7	TRBV12-3/TRBV12-4	ASSPTGGYGDQY
TRBD1	few	TRBJ2-1	TRBV20-1	SAGRTGGNEQF
NA	NA	TRBJ2-1	TRBV3-1	ASAAFSYNEQF
NA	few	TRBJ2-1	TRBV2	ASRKERTGGHNEQF
NA	few	TRBJ2-2	TRBV12-3/TRBV12-4	ASSSRTGMNTGELF
NA	many	TRBJ2-7	TRBV12-3/TRBV12-4	ASSWSWGAYSYEQY
NA	NA	TRBJ2-1	TRBV2	ASTPGQGYNEQF
NA	few	TRBJ2-4	TRBV3-1	ASSQGRARNIQY
NA	many	TRBJ2-5	TRBV10-3	AISEGTAQETQY
NA	many	TRBJ2-2	TRBV5-1	ASSLLSDTGELF
NA	many	TRBJ1-1	TRBV10-3	AIRPTSGRATEAF
TRBD2	few	TRBJ2-7	TRBV12-3/TRBV12-4	ASSPRTSGGAYEQY
TRBD1	NA	TRBJ2-1	TRBV20-1	SVNRGAAYNEQF
NA	few	TRBJ2-1	TRBV20-1	SARERGRYNEQF
NA	NA	TRBJ2-7	TRBV20-1	SASSASYEQY
NA	many	TRBJ2-2	TRBV20-1	SGGRGGELF
NA	many	TRBJ2-1	TRBV20-1	SARPTLGEQF
TRBD1	many	TRBJ2-7	TRBV12-3/TRBV12-4	ASSGTVSYEQY
NA	NA	TRBJ2-5	TRBV20-1	SASSLPRGETQY
NA	few	TRBJ2-7	TRBV6-4	ASSEPLVPHEQY
NA	NA	TRBJ1-6	TRBV5-1	ASSSSPQGNSPLH
NA	few	TRBJ1-5	TRBV5-1	ASSLAPARGKGNQPQH